This T cell receptor beta chain was identified during a study of CD8+ T cells in alopecia areata. Study outcomes and limitations: In scalp samples, resident alphabeta T cells of normal skin are also sequenced. Lesional scalp, especially alopecia totalis/universalis, showed higher clonality than normal scalp.

PBMCs yielded sorted CD4+ and CD8+ T cells. Note on this clone: Its antigen is not known.

V was pared by 2 bases and J by 6 bases, with 8 bases between. The CDR3 sequence is 13 residues long. Germline-derived CDR1 and CDR2 are GTSNPN and SVGIG (reference sequence). TCR sequencing used cDNA made by reverse transcription of extracted RNA. The table came from immunoSEQ multiplex PCR; TCRdb's copy has only in-frame clones and leaves some out. Of about 110,000 clones in the sample, approximately 63% were seen once. Specimen: CD8+ T cells sorted from blood. The chain joins TRBV30 to TRBJ1-6, with D possibly matching TRBD1 (6 bases). This TCR derives from a human donor in good health. The DNA for the CDR3 is TGTGCCTGGAGTCAGGACAGTAATTCACCCCTCCACTTT. Protein product: CAWSQDSNSPLHF.